Listed here are 31 T cell receptor beta chains from one sample, sequenced in a study of memory CD4+ T cells and cytomegalovirus serostatus. Single viable CD3+CD4+CD8-CD45RO+ cells were sorted as the memory CD4+ T cells. Sequencing used immunoSEQ multiplex PCR; TCRdb keeps in-frame clones, though not all of them. The sample records tens of thousands of clones, around 76% being singletons. The sample was memory CD4+ T cells from blood. Receptors originate from an adult in good health and CMV-seropositive.

This clone was counted a few times. The V and J genes are TRBV29-1 and TRBJ2-6, with TRBD1 identical over 9 bases. V gave up 6 bases and J gave up 5 bases; unmatched junction bases: 20. Germline V gene lookup returns CDR1 SQVTM and CDR2 ANQGSEA. The CDR3 is 19 amino acids. CDR3 sequence reads: CSVFESPDRGGVRANVLTF. CDR3 bases: TGCAGCGTCTTTGAGAGTCCGGACAGGGGAGGCGTTCGGGCCAACGTCCTGACTTTC.

The chain links TRBV4-2 to TRBJ2-7; possible D gene TRBD1, 5 bases. The CDR3 is 16 amino acids. Germline-derived CDR1 and CDR2 are LGHNA and YNFKEQ. V lost 0 bases and J lost 2, with 14 bases in between. This CDR3 reads CASSQDGTGSTYEQYF. Written as DNA, the CDR3 is TGTGCCAGCAGCCAAGATGGCACAGGATCTACCTACGAGCAGTACTTC.

The CDR3 coding sequence is TGTGCCAGTACTCAAGGACAGAAATTCTCTGGGGCCAACGTCCTGACTTTC. Translating gives CASTQGQKFSGANVLTF. The rearrangement links TRBV19 to TRBJ2-6; weak D call: TRBD1 (6 bases). The CDR3 sequence is 17 residues long. The germline V gene has CDR1 LNHDA and CDR2 SQIVND (reference sequence). The V and J ends lost 7 bases and 0 bases respectively, with 16 bases between them. The variable domain in full, completed from reference TRBV19 and TRBJ2-6, reads DGGITQSPKYLFRKEGQNVTLSCEQNLNHDAMYWYRQDPGQGLRLIYYSQIVNDFQKGDIAEGYSVSREKKESFPLTVTSAQKNPTAFYLCASTQGQKFSGANVLTFGAGSRLTVL.

This rearrangement joins TRBV19 to TRBJ1-5; a weak D match, TRBD1 (5 bases). Germline loops: CDR1 LNHDA, CDR2 SQIVND (reference sequence). V lost 8 bases and J 7 bases, leaving 18 bases between the germline ends. The CDR3 runs 14 residues. In DNA, the CDR3 is TGTGCCAGTTGCGGAGGGCTTCAGGGCCAGCCCCAGCATTTT. Translation: CASCGGLQGQPQHF. Filled out from reference TRBV19 and TRBJ1-5, the complete variable domain reads DGGITQSPKYLFRKEGQNVTLSCEQNLNHDAMYWYRQDPGQGLRLIYYSQIVNDFQKGDIAEGYSVSREKKESFPLTVTSAQKNPTAFYLCASCGGLQGQPQHFGDGTRLSIL.

The J gene is TRBJ2-4, the V gene TRBV6-5; TRBD1 agrees at 7 bases. The germline V gene encodes CDR1 MNHEY and CDR2 SVGAGI. CDR3 length equals 12 residues. The CDR3 loop reads CIVRDSKNIQYF. The CDR3 region has the DNA TGTATCGTACGGGACAGCAAAAACATTCAGTACTTC.

This clone was seen a handful of times. The CDR3 DNA reads TGCGCCAGCAGCCCACTTACTGGCGCAGATACGCAGTATTTT. It yields the protein CASSPLTGADTQYF. The V and J genes are TRBV5-1 and TRBJ2-3; D is uncertain. This CDR3 has 14 amino acids. Germline CDR1 is SGHRS and CDR2 is YFSETQ. Between the trimmed V and J ends, which lost 4 bases and 4 bases, there was a span of 13 bases. The variable domain in full, completed from reference TRBV5-1 and TRBJ2-3, reads KAGVTQTPRYLIKTRGQQVTLSCSPISGHRSVSWYQQTPGQGLQFLFEYFSETQRNKGNFPGRFSGRQFSNSRSEMNVSTLELGDSALYLCASSPLTGADTQYFGPGTRLTVL.

Only a few counts were recorded for this clone. The J gene is TRBJ1-6, the V gene TRBV7-8, with D perhaps TRBD1 (6 bases). Trimming shortened V by 1 base and J by 0 bases, and 19 bases separated the two germline ends. This CDR3 is built from 20 residues. Germline-derived CDR1 and CDR2 are SGHVS and FQNEAQ. The CDR3 sequence is CASSLVGLTGQSSYNSPLHF. CDR3 coding DNA: TGTGCCAGCAGCTTAGTAGGGTTGACAGGCCAAAGCTCCTATAATTCACCCCTCCACTTT.

The chain employs TRBV6-6 and TRBJ2-3; no reliable D call. Germline V gene data show CDR1 as MNHNY and CDR2 as SVGAGI (reference sequence). This CDR3 contains 13 residues. V shed 6 bases and J shed 3 bases, with 10 bases lying between them. The CDR3 here is CASSPPLTDTQYF. The CDR3 DNA follows: TGTGCCAGCAGCCCACCCCTAACAGATACGCAGTATTTT.

V usage is TRBV29-1 and J usage is TRBJ1-2, with D possibly being TRBD1 (6 bases). This CDR3 is 12 amino acids long. V shed 8 bases and J shed 6 bases, with 16 bases lying between them. Germline V lookup: CDR1 SQVTM, CDR2 ANQGSEA. The chain's CDR3 is CSTNEGGHGYTF. In DNA form, the CDR3 reads TGCAGCACTAATGAGGGGGGGCATGGCTACACCTTC.

The chain is built from TRBV10-3 and TRBJ2-5; 13 positions agree with TRBD2. CDR1 is ENHRY and CDR2 is SYGVKD in the germline V gene. V shed 2 bases and J 2 bases; nucleotides not matched to a gene: 2. The CDR3 consists of 16 residues. Here the CDR3 reads CAISEPGLAGQETQYF. The CDR3 DNA reads TGTGCCATCAGTGAGCCGGGACTAGCGGGGCAAGAGACCCAGTACTTC.

This clone showed up just a few times. The chain combines TRBV23-1 with TRBJ1-4; D possibly corresponds to TRBD1 (5 bases). TRBV23-1 is an open reading frame whose function is uncertain. V dropped 0 bases and J dropped 7 bases, with 12 bases sitting between them. The CDR3 sequence is 15 residues long. CDR3 DNA: TGCGCCAGCAGTCAATCGTGCAGGGTGTTTGAAAAACTGTTTTTT. Translating it yields CASSQSCRVFEKLFF.

The chain recombines TRBV10-1 with TRBJ2-7, with TRBD1 as a possible D gene (8 bases). The CDR3 is 13 residues long. V was cut by 8 bases and J by 3 bases, with 14 bases left in between. Germline CDR1 is WNHNN and CDR2 is SYGVQD (reference sequence). CDR3 residues: CASGQGGDYEQYF. CDR3 DNA: TGCGCCAGCGGACAGGGAGGGGACTACGAGCAGTACTTC.

This clone was seen a handful of times. The CDR3 reads CASSPREGVIGGELFF. As DNA, the CDR3 is TGTGCCAGCTCACCACGCGAGGGCGTGATAGGCGGGGAGCTGTTTTTT. The V gene is TRBV18, the J gene TRBJ2-2; possible D gene TRBD2, 5 bases. The ends were cut back, 1 base at V and 7 bases at J, with 16 bases in the middle. The CDR3 extends over 16 amino acids. Germline-derived CDR1 and CDR2 are KGHSH and LQKENI.

The chain combines TRBV5-6 with TRBJ1-5; D is uncertain. Trimming took off 4 bases at V and 5 bases at J, with 19 bases between the two ends. Germline V lookup: CDR1 SGHDT, CDR2 YYEEEE. This CDR3 comprises 16 residues. Here the CDR3 reads CASSHRDGRAYQPQHF. The CDR3 DNA follows: TGTGCCAGCAGCCACAGAGACGGACGAGCCTATCAGCCCCAGCATTTT.

V and J are TRBV19 and TRBJ1-2; 8 bases match TRBD1. Germline V gives CDR1 LNHDA, CDR2 SQIVND (reference sequence). V shed 5 bases and J 4 bases; nucleotides not matched to a gene: 3. The CDR3 has 13 amino acids. The CDR3 nucleotides are TGTGCCAGTAGTGCAGGGGGCCCCTATGGCTACACCTTC. It translates to CASSAGGPYGYTF.

This clone was found a few times. This chain joins TRBV9 and TRBJ1-2; D might be TRBD1 (6 bases). Deletions cut 3 bases from V and 3 bases from J, with 15 bases between. The germline V gene encodes CDR1 SGDLS and CDR2 YYNGEE. There are 15 residues in the CDR3. This CDR3 reads CASSATGHGDYGYTF. In DNA, the CDR3 is TGTGCCAGCAGCGCGACAGGCCACGGCGACTATGGCTACACCTTC.

This rearrangement joins TRBV2 to TRBJ2-7; 9 bases are shared with TRBD1. In germline, CDR1 is SNHLY, CDR2 FYNNEI. The CDR3 covers 14 residues. Trimming at V came to 6 bases and at J to 6 bases, leaving 9 bases not matched to a gene. CDR3: CASRRQGDLSEQYF. The CDR3 region has the DNA TGTGCCAGCAGGCGACAGGGGGACCTCAGCGAGCAGTACTTC. The whole variable domain, remainder taken from reference TRBV2 and TRBJ2-7, is EPEVTQTPSHQVTQMGQEVILRCVPISNHLYFYWYRQILGQKVEFLVSFYNNEISEKSEIFDDQFSVERPDGSNFTLKIRSTKLEDSAMYFCASRRQGDLSEQYFGPGTRLTVT.

The chain links TRBV18 to TRBJ1-1; D may be TRBD1 (5 bases). The CDR3 sequence is 14 residues long. Germline values: CDR1 KGHSH, CDR2 LQKENI. The V end was cut by 6 bases, the J end by 3 bases, with 14 bases between. The CDR3 DNA follows: TGTGCCAGCTCGACGGGGGGAACGGACACTGAAGCTTTCTTT. Translated: CASSTGGTDTEAFF.

This sequence joins TRBV5-6 and TRBJ1-3, with unresolved D. V gave up 0 bases and J gave up 0 bases, with 13 bases separating them. The CDR3 sequence is 17 residues long. The germline V gene encodes CDR1 SGHDT and CDR2 YYEEEE. As DNA, the CDR3 is TGTGCCAGCAGCTTGGGTTTGGACCTCGGCTCTGGAAACACCATATATTTT. Protein: CASSLGLDLGSGNTIYF.

The CDR3 reads CASSLWRTQYF. DNA for the CDR3: TGTGCCAGCAGTTTATGGCGTACGCAGTATTTT. This rearrangement joins TRBV28 to TRBJ2-3, with D hard to call. The CDR3 has 11 residues. Trimming removed 0 bases from V and 8 bases from J, with 3 bases in between. Per germline, CDR1 MDHEN and CDR2 SYDVKM.

V gene TRBV5-1 combines with J gene TRBJ1-5; TRBD1 might be the D (5 bases). From germline, CDR1 is SGHRS and CDR2 YFSETQ. The CDR3 is 14 amino acids. Trimming removed 0 bases at V and 4 bases at J, with 8 bases between. The CDR3 reads CASSLEGPNQPQHF. CDR3 coding DNA: TGCGCCAGCAGCTTGGAGGGGCCAAATCAGCCCCAGCATTTT.

This sequence joins TRBV5-6 and TRBJ2-5, with unresolved D. The ends were cut back, 2 bases at V and 2 bases at J, with 4 bases in the middle. Germline CDR1 and CDR2: SGHDT and YYEEEE. The CDR3 is 12 amino acids. CDR3 sequence (DNA): TGTGCCAGCAGCTTCGCACAAGAGACCCAGTACTTC. It specifies CASSFAQETQYF.

In DNA, the CDR3 is TGCGCCAGCCGCGCCAGGGCAGCAAACACCGGGGAGCTGTTTTTT. Its protein product is CASRARAANTGELFF. The chain uses TRBV5-1 and TRBJ2-2, with D maybe TRBD1 (5 bases). The V end lost 7 bases, the J end lost 2 bases, and 15 bases lay between the germline ends. CDR1 is SGHRS, CDR2 YFSETQ, per germline. The CDR3 sequence is 15 residues long.

This rearrangement joins TRBV6-1 to TRBJ2-6; D unclear. Germline V gene data show CDR1 as MNHNS and CDR2 as SASEGT. The CDR3 extends over 17 amino acids. Deletions cut 4 bases from V and 0 bases from J, with 13 bases between. Here the CDR3 DNA reads TGTGCCAGCAGTGCCCTTGAGGTTAACTCTGGGGCCAACGTCCTGACTTTC. Its protein is CASSALEVNSGANVLTF.

This clone was seen only a few times. This rearrangement joins TRBV7-6 to TRBJ1-2, with D maybe TRBD1 (6 bases). Germline CDR1 SGHVS, CDR2 FNYEAQ. CDR3 length equals 13 residues. V lost 5 bases, J lost 7 bases, and 14 bases lay in between. Written as DNA, the CDR3 is TGTGCCAGCAGCCCAGCGGGGGCAGGTGGCTACACCTTC. Residues: CASSPAGAGGYTF.

This clone was picked up a small number of times. This rearrangement joins TRBV5-1 to TRBJ2-1; D uncertain. Trimming stripped 5 bases from V and 0 bases from J, with 15 bases between. The CDR3 is 16 amino acids. Germline V gene data show CDR1 as SGHRS and CDR2 as YFSETQ. CDR3 residues: CASRLGIGYSYNEQFF. DNA of the CDR3: TGCGCCAGCAGGCTGGGAATTGGTTACTCCTACAATGAGCAGTTCTTC.

The chain links TRBV28 to TRBJ2-5, with D possibly being TRBD1 (8 bases). Deletions cut 4 bases from V and 0 bases from J, with 15 bases between. The germline gives CDR1 MDHEN, CDR2 SYDVKM. CDR3 length equals 16 residues. CDR3 DNA: TGTGCCAGCAGTTCCAAACAGGGGGGGTACCAAGAGACCCAGTACTTC. This codes for CASSSKQGGYQETQYF.

The chain joins TRBV5-1 to TRBJ2-7, with no clear D. V lost 0 bases and J 6 bases, leaving 13 bases between the germline ends. The CDR3 runs to 14 residues. CDR1 is SGHRS and CDR2 is YFSETQ in the germline V gene. CDR3 sequence (DNA): TGCGCCAGCAGCTTGGCCGACATAGTAGCCGAGCAGTACTTC. The encoded protein is CASSLADIVAEQYF.

This clone has only a few counts. This sequence joins TRBV19 and TRBJ1-6; D call uncertain. V dropped 2 bases and J dropped 0 bases, with 2 bases sitting between them. The CDR3 loop spans 14 amino acids. Germline CDR1 LNHDA, CDR2 SQIVND (reference sequence). The CDR3 loop reads CASSIISYNSPLHF. Written as DNA, the CDR3 is TGTGCCAGTAGTATAATCTCCTATAATTCACCCCTCCACTTT.

V usage is TRBV4-1 and J usage is TRBJ1-1; D perhaps matches TRBD1 (5 bases). The CDR3 extends over 14 amino acids. V lost 1 base to trimming and J lost 4 bases, with 10 bases between them. Germline loops: CDR1 MGHRA, CDR2 YSYEKL. CDR3: CASSQGEGFTEAFF. In DNA, the CDR3 is TGCGCCAGCAGCCAAGGCGAGGGGTTCACTGAAGCTTTCTTT.

V is TRBV9 and J is TRBJ1-2; D remains unclear. Germline CDR1 SGDLS, CDR2 YYNGEE. This CDR3 has 16 amino acids. V dropped 4 bases and J dropped 7 bases, with 23 bases sitting between them. The chain's CDR3 is CASSSRPGTTLTGYTF. The CDR3 coding sequence is TGTGCCAGCAGCTCCCGACCGGGTACAACCCTCACTGGCTACACCTTC. Using reference TRBV9 and TRBJ1-2 for the parts outside the CDR3, the full variable domain is DSGVTQTPKHLITATGQRVTLRCSPRSGDLSVYWYQQSLDQGLQFLIQYYNGEERAKGNILERFSAQQFPDLHSELNLSSLELGDSALYFCASSSRPGTTLTGYTFGSGTRLTVV.